These 16 T cell receptor beta chains came from one sample sequenced in a study of T cell changes during pregnancy in multiple sclerosis (dated 2019 in TCRdb). Receptor libraries were prepared by the immunoSEQ multiplex PCR assay. The immuneACCESS repertoire file appears here via TCRdb, limited to in-frame rearrangements. These files lack a portion of the clones; in checked studies, under half of the deficit traces to unresolved V genes, and the cause of the others is not known. This sample holds tens of thousands of clones; about 90% were observed only once. The biggest ten clones account for roughly 0.44% of the sample. Here the sequenced sample was CD4+ T cells from peripheral blood mononuclear cells, taken after pregnancy. These receptors all stem from a female donor with multiple sclerosis, enrolled in a pregnancy study.

The chain couples TRBV15 to TRBJ2-7; TRBD2 aligns across 12 bases. V trimming: 3 bases; J trimming: 3 bases; junction bases outside the gene matches: 6. This CDR3 has 16 amino acids. Germline V gene data show CDR1 as LNHNV and CDR2 as YYDKDF (reference sequence). The CDR3 reads CATSRRLAGDFYEQYF. Written as DNA, the CDR3 is TGTGCCACCAGCAGGAGACTAGCGGGAGACTTCTACGAGCAGTACTTC.

V gene TRBV5-1 combines with J gene TRBJ1-3; the D gene is possibly TRBD1 (6 bases). Germline CDR1 reads SGHRS; CDR2 reads YFSETQ. The germline V and J ends were trimmed by 1 base and 9 bases, with 14 bases remaining between them. The CDR3 is made up of 14 amino acids. The CDR3 region is CASSLKGEGVTIYF. CDR3 DNA: TGCGCCAGCAGCTTGAAGGGGGAAGGAGTCACCATATATTTT.

The V gene is TRBV5-5, the J gene TRBJ2-2; 12 bases align to TRBD1. This CDR3 has 17 residues. The junction had 8 bases not matched to a gene; V was cut back by 3 bases and J by 5 bases. Looked up from germline, CDR1 is SGHKS and CDR2 is YYEKEE (reference sequence). Written as DNA, the CDR3 is TGTGCCAGCAGCTCCAGGGGACAGGGGGCACGGACCGGGGAGCTGTTTTTT. The encoded protein is CASSSRGQGARTGELFF.

This clone was picked up one time. The chain joins TRBV5-1 to TRBJ2-7; D call uncertain. The CDR3 is 14 amino acids. The ends were cut back, 5 bases at V and 0 bases at J, with 12 bases in the middle. Germline CDR1 and CDR2: SGHRS and YFSETQ. The CDR3 sequence: CASSSTESSYEQYF. The DNA of the CDR3 is TGCGCCAGCAGTTCGACGGAGAGCTCCTACGAGCAGTACTTC.

The chain recombines TRBV29-1 with TRBJ2-5; 8 bases match TRBD2. The CDR3 has 13 amino acids. The V gene end was trimmed by 4 bases and the J gene end by 6 bases; junction bases not matched to a gene: 7. From germline, CDR1 is SQVTM and CDR2 ANQGSEA. The CDR3 sequence is CSVGQSGGQTQYF. CDR3 DNA: TGCAGCGTTGGACAGAGCGGGGGACAGACCCAGTACTTC.

The genes are TRBV11-3 and TRBJ2-7; 7 bases match TRBD1. This CDR3 is 13 amino acids long. Germline V gene sequence: CDR1 SGHNT, CDR2 YENEEA. V lost 4 bases, J lost 1 base, and 1 base stayed unmatched. The CDR3 coding sequence is TGTGCCAGCAGCTCGGGACAGTCCTACGAGCAGTACTTC. Translated, it gives CASSSGQSYEQYF.

The gene calls are TRBV7-3 and TRBJ2-7; 9 bases are shared with TRBD2. The CDR3 runs 14 residues. Trimming cost V 6 bases and J 6 bases; bases outside gene matches: 9. Per the germline V gene, CDR1 is SGHTA and CDR2 is FQGTGA. The CDR3 coding sequence is TGTGCCAGCAGTTATAGCGGGAGAGTTCGCGAGCAGTACTTC. This gives the protein CASSYSGRVREQYF. Based on the CDR3 plus reference TRBV7-3 and TRBJ2-7, the full variable domain is GAGVSQTPSNKVTEKGKYVELRCDPISGHTALYWYRQSLGQGPEFLIYFQGTGAADDSGLPNDRFFAVRPEGSVSTLKIQRTERGDSAVYLCASSYSGRVREQYFGPGTRLTVT.

Written as DNA, the CDR3 is TGTGCCAGCAGCTGGAATTCTGGACAGGGCACAGATACGCAGTATTTT. It encodes CASSWNSGQGTDTQYF. The genes are TRBV5-4 and TRBJ2-3, with 7 bases that match TRBD1. Germline CDR1 and CDR2: SGHNT and YYREEE (reference sequence). The length of the CDR3 is 16 residues. V was clipped by 3 bases and J by 1 base; unmatched bases: 8.

This chain connects TRBV19 to TRBJ1-2, with D hard to call. Looked up from germline, CDR1 is LNHDA and CDR2 is SQIVND (reference sequence). V was pared by 6 bases and J by 8 bases, with 13 bases between. The CDR3 has 12 amino acids. The CDR3 reads CASSNSGGGYTF. Written as DNA, the CDR3 is TGTGCCAGTAGCAATTCAGGTGGAGGCTACACCTTC. The variable domain in full, completed from reference TRBV19 and TRBJ1-2, reads DGGITQSPKYLFRKEGQNVTLSCEQNLNHDAMYWYRQDPGQGLRLIYYSQIVNDFQKGDIAEGYSVSREKKESFPLTVTSAQKNPTAFYLCASSNSGGGYTFGSGTRLTVV.

The gene calls are TRBV5-1 and TRBJ2-1; TRBD2 matches 12 bases. V dropped 4 bases and J dropped 10; count of bases not matched to a gene: 12. CDR3 length equals 16 residues. Per germline, CDR1 SGHRS and CDR2 YFSETQ. CDR3 sequence (DNA): TGCGCCAGCAGCCCGCAGCCTAGCGGGAGGGCGGGGGAGCAGTTCTTC. Translating it yields CASSPQPSGRAGEQFF.

This chain connects TRBV9 to TRBJ2-1; D ambiguous. The CDR3 has 15 residues. Germline V gene lookup returns CDR1 SGDLS and CDR2 YYNGEE. Trimming left V 7 bases short and J 5 bases short, with 19 bases between. This chain's CDR3 is CASRIDTRFHNEQFF. CDR3 bases: TGTGCCAGCCGAATTGATACCCGGTTTCACAATGAGCAGTTCTTC.

This clone was seen a single time. V and J are TRBV4-2 and TRBJ1-4, with 8 bases that match TRBD1. Germline values: CDR1 LGHNA, CDR2 YNFKEQ. The J segment lost 10 bases and the V segment lost 0 bases, leaving 13 bases of the junction unmatched. The length of the CDR3 is 17 residues. The CDR3 sequence is CASSQEGLGTGQGKLFF. The CDR3 region has the DNA TGTGCCAGCAGCCAAGAAGGGCTTGGGACAGGCCAGGGAAAACTGTTTTTT.

This chain joins TRBV2 and TRBJ2-7, with D possibly matching TRBD2 (5 bases). Germline V lookup: CDR1 SNHLY, CDR2 FYNNEI. Trimming cost V 5 bases and J 2 bases, with 7 bases left between them. The CDR3 contains 12 residues. CDR3 loop: CASSLATYEQYF. The DNA for the CDR3 is TGTGCCAGCAGTCTAGCTACCTACGAGCAGTACTTC.

This sequence joins TRBV6-1 and TRBJ1-1; D is perhaps TRBD1 (5 bases). Germline CDR1 and CDR2: MNHNS and SASEGT. The CDR3 is made up of 13 amino acids. V lost 3 bases and J 4 bases, leaving 9 bases between the germline ends. CDR3 in amino acids: CASSERRGTEAFF. The CDR3 nucleotides read TGTGCCAGCAGTGAGCGGAGGGGCACTGAAGCTTTCTTT.

The sample holds one count of this clone. The J gene is TRBJ2-1, the V gene TRBV5-3; 9 bases map to TRBD2. TRBV5-3 is an ORF, with its function uncertain. There are 15 residues in the CDR3. Trimming cost V 8 bases and J 7 bases; bases outside gene matches: 13. For the CDR3, the DNA is TGTGCCAGGCGAAAAGCGGGAGGACCCTTAAATGAGCAGTTCTTC. This gives the protein CARRKAGGPLNEQFF.

The chain joins TRBV18 to TRBJ2-3; 8 nucleotides align to TRBD2. From germline, CDR1 is KGHSH and CDR2 LQKENI. Losses at the gene ends were 3 bases for V and 0 bases for J; bases not matched to a gene: 8. The CDR3 length is 17 residues. CDR3 in amino acids: CASSPSGGTTSTDTQYF. The CDR3 region has the DNA TGTGCCAGCTCACCTTCGGGGGGGACCACTAGCACAGATACGCAGTATTTT.